Listed here are 18 T cell receptor beta chains from one sample, sequenced in a study of blood T cell repertoires in COVID-19. Assay: immunoSEQ multiplex PCR; the TCRdb copy retains only in-frame clones and omits some. The data contain over 130,000 clones, approximately 86% of them singletons. The sample consisted of peripheral blood. The receptor set was obtained from a human donor in a cohort sampled during active COVID-19.

The sample holds a few counts of this clone. The chain recombines TRBV4-2 with TRBJ1-2; possibly TRBD1 for D (5 bases). CDR1 LGHNA and CDR2 YNFKEQ come from the germline V gene. The ends were cut back, 1 base at V and 2 bases at J, with 23 bases in the middle. The CDR3 covers 19 residues. CDR3 loop: CASSQGGIRGLGGNYGYTF. In nucleotides, the CDR3 is TGTGCCAGCAGCCAAGGTGGGATTAGGGGTCTGGGGGGAAACTATGGCTACACCTTC.

CDR3 sequence reads: CASSSGLAGVRTDTQYF. Here the CDR3 DNA reads TGTGCCAGCAGCTCTGGACTAGCGGGGGTCCGCACAGATACGCAGTATTTT. This chain links TRBV5-4 with TRBJ2-3, with 13 bases fitting TRBD2. J gave up 1 base and V 3 bases, and 5 bases lay outside the gene matches. This CDR3 is built from 17 residues. CDR1 and CDR2 (germline): SGHNT, YYREEE (reference sequence).

V usage is TRBV4-1 and J usage is TRBJ2-5; 9 bases agree with TRBD1. Germline CDR1 and CDR2: MGHRA and YSYEKL. This CDR3 comprises 14 residues. With 1 base clipped from V and 5 bases from J, the junction kept 2 bases outside the gene matches. In nucleotides, the CDR3 is TGCGCCAGCAGCCAAGGACAGGGGGTTGAGACCCAGTACTTC. Residues: CASSQGQGVETQYF.

The chain links TRBV10-1 to TRBJ2-7; 9 bases are shared with TRBD1. Trimming removed 6 bases from V and 3 bases from J; junction bases left unmatched: 3. There are 13 residues in the CDR3. Germline assignment: CDR1 WNHNN and CDR2 SYGVQD (reference sequence). The CDR3 sequence: CASSPTGGYEQYF. CDR3 bases: TGCGCCAGCAGCCCGACAGGGGGCTACGAGCAGTACTTC.

J is TRBJ1-1 and V is TRBV28; D ambiguous. V lost 6 bases and J 0 bases, leaving 2 bases between the germline ends. Germline loops: CDR1 MDHEN, CDR2 SYDVKM. The CDR3 extends over 11 amino acids. CDR3 protein: CASSVNTEAFF. For the CDR3, the DNA is TGTGCCAGCAGCGTGAACACTGAAGCTTTCTTT.

This chain joins TRBV5-6 and TRBJ2-7; 7 nucleotides line up with TRBD1. CDR3 size: 13 residues. The trim removed 3 bases at V and 1 base at J, leaving 1 base unmatched. CDR1 is SGHDT and CDR2 is YYEEEE in the germline V gene. The CDR3, as DNA: TGTGCCAGCAGCTCGGACAGGTCCTACGAGCAGTACTTC. Residues: CASSSDRSYEQYF.

V gene TRBV27 combines with J gene TRBJ2-3; TRBD1 matches at 7 bases. The CDR3 is 14 residues long. Germline V gene sequence: CDR1 MNHEY, CDR2 SMNVEV (reference sequence). The V and J ends lost 6 bases and 2 bases, in that order; junction bases with no gene match: 5. The CDR3 DNA is TGTGCCAGCAGGCGGACAGGTACCACAGATACGCAGTATTTT. Translated: CASRRTGTTDTQYF.

The chain couples TRBV28 to TRBJ2-7; weak D call: TRBD1 (6 bases). Trimming removed 2 bases at V and 2 bases at J, with 13 bases between. This CDR3 spans 15 amino acids. Germline V gene sequence: CDR1 MDHEN, CDR2 SYDVKM. The chain's CDR3 is CASSLPRTVPYEQYF. In DNA form, the CDR3 reads TGTGCCAGCAGTTTACCCCGGACAGTACCCTACGAGCAGTACTTC.

This sequence joins TRBV10-3 and TRBJ1-2, with unresolved D. CDR3 size: 14 residues. Per germline, CDR1 ENHRY and CDR2 SYGVKD. V was pared by 4 bases and J by 6 bases, with 15 bases between. The CDR3 nucleotides read TGTGCCATCAGTGGGGTGGGCTTGGCGAATGGCTACACCTTC. Translation: CAISGVGLANGYTF.

V gene TRBV7-3 combines with J gene TRBJ2-7; 7 nucleotides match TRBD2. The CDR3 consists of 15 residues. CDR1 and CDR2 (germline): SGHTA, FQGTGA. With 2 bases clipped from V and 2 bases from J, the junction kept 6 bases outside the gene matches. The CDR3 sequence is CASSLGPGLTYEQYF. CDR3 in DNA: TGTGCCAGCAGCTTAGGGCCGGGACTAACCTACGAGCAGTACTTC.

The CDR3 coding sequence is TGTGCCAGCTCACCAGGGACAGGGGAAAATCAGCCCCAGCATTTT. This sequence encodes CASSPGTGENQPQHF. The V call is TRBV18, the J call TRBJ1-5; 10 nucleotides align to TRBD1. The length of the CDR3 is 15 residues. From germline, CDR1 is KGHSH and CDR2 LQKENI. The V segment lost 2 bases and the J segment 4 bases; nucleotides outside the gene matches: 2.

The rearrangement links TRBV5-1 to TRBJ2-5; 8 positions match TRBD2. This CDR3 spans 13 amino acids. From germline, CDR1 is SGHRS and CDR2 YFSETQ. J lost 3 bases, V lost 8 bases, and 6 bases had no gene match. The CDR3 DNA follows: TGCGCCAGTGCGGGCGGGGGGAAAGAGACCCAGTACTTC. This encodes CASAGGGKETQYF. Supplemented by reference TRBV5-1 and TRBJ2-5, the full variable domain reads KAGVTQTPRYLIKTRGQQVTLSCSPISGHRSVSWYQQTPGQGLQFLFEYFSETQRNKGNFPGRFSGRQFSNSRSEMNVSTLELGDSALYLCASAGGGKETQYFGPGTRLLVL.

The J gene is TRBJ2-1, the V gene TRBV2, with 9 nucleotides matching TRBD2. Losses at the gene ends were 1 base for V and 5 bases for J; bases not matched to a gene: 12. The V gene's germline CDR1 is SNHLY and CDR2 FYNNEI. The CDR3 has 18 amino acids. Written as DNA, the CDR3 is TGTGCCAGCAGTGAAGGACCAGCGGGGGGACCTTTTGACAATGAGCAGTTCTTC. This translates into CASSEGPAGGPFDNEQFF.

The chain couples TRBV15 to TRBJ2-1; D possibly corresponds to TRBD2 (5 bases). Looked up from germline, CDR1 is LNHNV and CDR2 is YYDKDF (reference sequence). This CDR3 region has 17 residues. Trimming stripped 2 bases from V and 7 bases from J, with 21 bases between. CDR3 DNA: TGTGCCACCAGCAGAAGCCATCGGGGAAGGATTGGGAATGAGCAGTTCTTC. Its protein is CATSRSHRGRIGNEQFF.

At least ten counts were recorded for this clone. The J gene is TRBJ1-2, the V gene TRBV2, with D unclear. Trimming removed 2 bases from V and 6 bases from J, with 10 bases in between. The CDR3 has 13 residues. Germline CDR1 is SNHLY and CDR2 is FYNNEI. The chain's CDR3 is CASSERGTNGYTF. Here the CDR3 DNA reads TGTGCCAGCAGTGAACGGGGTACCAATGGCTACACCTTC.

The chain links TRBV7-8 to TRBJ2-2, with D possibly matching TRBD2 (6 bases). V lost 4 bases and J 7 bases, leaving 13 bases between the germline ends. CDR1 is SGHVS and CDR2 is FQNEAQ in the germline V gene. CDR3 size: 14 residues. This CDR3 reads CASSSRRALGELFF. In DNA form, the CDR3 reads TGTGCCAGCAGCTCCCGGAGGGCCCTCGGGGAGCTGTTTTTT. The full variable domain, completed using reference TRBV7-8 and TRBJ2-2, is GAGVSQSPRYKVAKRGQDVALRCDPISGHVSLFWYQQALGQGPEFLTYFQNEAQLDKSGLPSDRFFAERPEGSVSTLKIQRTQQEDSAVYLCASSSRRALGELFFGEGSRLTVL.

This clone came up a few times. The chain recombines TRBV10-3 with TRBJ2-7, with 8 positions matching TRBD1. The CDR3 has 16 residues. CDR1 is ENHRY and CDR2 is SYGVKD in the germline V gene. The V gene end was trimmed by 1 base and the J gene end by 5 bases; junction bases not matched to a gene: 10. The CDR3 DNA is TGTGCCATCAGTGAGTTTGGGGGCAGGGGGCTCGACGAGCAGTACTTC. Amino acids: CAISEFGGRGLDEQYF.

The chain carries TRBV5-4 and TRBJ1-1; D is perhaps TRBD1 (6 bases). The CDR3 consists of 14 residues. Looked up from germline, CDR1 is SGHNT and CDR2 is YYREEE (reference sequence). Trimming shortened V by 2 bases and J by 3 bases, and 11 bases separated the two germline ends. CDR3 nucleotide sequence: TGTGCCAGCAGCTTCAGGGGTGGGGACACTGAAGCTTTCTTT. Encoded protein: CASSFRGGDTEAFF.